Below are 2 T cell receptor beta chains sequenced from a single sample in a study of long-term antiretroviral therapy in people with HIV. immunoSEQ v3.0 was run at survey level. This table comes from immunoSEQ multiplex PCR, and its TCRdb copy is limited to in-frame clones, with some not included. The table lists 12,000 or so clones, approximately 79% of them singletons. This specimen consisted of unsorted PBMCs, obtained 0.8 years before starting antiretroviral therapy. These receptors came from a middle-aged woman with HIV.

This chain links TRBV11-1 with TRBJ2-7; the D gene is possibly TRBD1 (6 bases). Trimming left V 6 bases short and J 4 bases short, with 13 bases between. The germline V gene encodes CDR1 SGHAT and CDR2 FQDESV (reference sequence). The CDR3 runs to 13 residues. The CDR3 nucleotides read TGTGCCAGCAGAACGACAGGCGGATACGAGCAGTACTTC. Its protein product is CASRTTGGYEQYF.

The chain recombines TRBV15 with TRBJ1-1; D gene ambiguous. V lost 4 bases, J lost 2 bases, and 11 bases lay in between. The germline V gene encodes CDR1 LNHNV and CDR2 YYDKDF (reference sequence). The CDR3 has 14 residues. CDR3 coding DNA: TGTGCCACCAGCATTCTTGACGGTAACACTGAAGCTTTCTTT. Its protein is CATSILDGNTEAFF. The full variable domain, completed using reference TRBV15 and TRBJ1-1, is DAMVIQNPRYQVTQFGKPVTLSCSQTLNHNVMYWYQQKSSQAPKLLFHYYDKDFNNEADTPDNFQSRRPNTSFCFLDIRSPGLGDTAMYLCATSILDGNTEAFFGQGTRLTVV.